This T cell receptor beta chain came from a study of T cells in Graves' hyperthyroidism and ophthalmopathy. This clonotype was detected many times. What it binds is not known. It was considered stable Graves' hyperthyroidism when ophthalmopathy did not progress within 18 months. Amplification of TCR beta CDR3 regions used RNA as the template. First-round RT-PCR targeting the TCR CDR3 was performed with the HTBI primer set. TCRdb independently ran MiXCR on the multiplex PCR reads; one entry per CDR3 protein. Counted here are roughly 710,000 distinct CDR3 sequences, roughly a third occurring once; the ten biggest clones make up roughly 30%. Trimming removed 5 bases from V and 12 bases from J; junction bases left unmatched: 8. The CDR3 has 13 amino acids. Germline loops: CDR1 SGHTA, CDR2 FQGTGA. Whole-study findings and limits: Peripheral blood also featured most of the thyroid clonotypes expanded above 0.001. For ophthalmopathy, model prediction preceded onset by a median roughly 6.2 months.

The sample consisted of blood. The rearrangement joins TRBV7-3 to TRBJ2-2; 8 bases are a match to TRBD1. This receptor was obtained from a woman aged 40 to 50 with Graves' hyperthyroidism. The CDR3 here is CASSGQGRGKLFF. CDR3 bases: TGTGCCAGCAGCGGACAGGGCCGCGGCAAGCTGTTTTTT.